One and the same sample provided the 30 T cell receptor beta chains below, sequenced in a study of memory CD8 T cells in hepatitis C reinfection. As for time point: peak reinfection, 3 to 8 weeks after reinfection detection. Sorted cells were sequenced directly ex vivo without any in vitro expansion. The assay was immunoSEQ multiplex PCR, and TCRdb's table has in-frame clones only and misses some. In the table there are 35,000 to 50,000 clones, roughly 90% of which are singletons. Material: naive CD8+ T cells sorted from blood. Receptors were obtained from a man younger than 35 with hepatitis C virus infection.

The V call is TRBV30, the J call TRBJ1-1, with D hard to call. The CDR3 is made up of 12 amino acids. Germline V lookup: CDR1 GTSNPN, CDR2 SVGIG (reference sequence). The V end lost 3 bases, the J end lost 5 bases, and 10 bases lay between the germline ends. In DNA, the CDR3 is TGTGCCTGGAGGGGAGTGCGGACTGAAGCTTTCTTT. Protein product: CAWRGVRTEAFF. The whole variable domain, filled in from reference TRBV30 and TRBJ1-1, reads SQTIHQWPATLVQPVGSPLSLECTVEGTSNPNLYWYRQAAGRGLQLLFYSVGIGQISSEVPQNLSASRPQDRQFILSSKKLLLSDSGFYLCAWRGVRTEAFFGQGTRLTVV.

The chain joins TRBV2 to TRBJ1-2; D ambiguous. This CDR3 spans 12 amino acids. The ends were cut back, 6 bases at V and 3 bases at J, with 8 bases in the middle. Germline CDR1 reads SNHLY; CDR2 reads FYNNEI. The CDR3 sequence: CASRTSDYGYTF. The DNA of the CDR3 is TGTGCCAGCAGGACTAGCGACTATGGCTACACCTTC.

The chain joins TRBV9 to TRBJ1-2, with TRBD1 matching 9 bases. Germline loops: CDR1 SGDLS, CDR2 YYNGEE. This CDR3 is 16 amino acids long. V gave up 3 bases and J gave up 3 bases; unmatched junction bases: 9. The CDR3 nucleotides read TGTGCCAGCAGCGCCTCCGGGACAGGGAACTACTATGGCTACACCTTC. This translates into CASSASGTGNYYGYTF.

The rearrangement links TRBV30 to TRBJ2-2, with 11 bases identical to TRBD1. Germline V gene data show CDR1 as GTSNPN and CDR2 as SVGIG (reference sequence). V lost 2 bases to trimming and J lost 2 bases; unmatched junction nucleotides: 4. The CDR3 is made up of 16 amino acids. This CDR3 is CAWSTGQGANTGELFF. Written as DNA, the CDR3 is TGTGCCTGGAGTACCGGACAGGGGGCCAACACCGGGGAGCTGTTTTTT.

The V and J genes are TRBV27 and TRBJ2-7; unclear D gene. Looked up from germline, CDR1 is MNHEY and CDR2 is SMNVEV (reference sequence). CDR3 length equals 12 residues. The V and J ends lost 5 bases and 0 bases respectively, with 5 bases between them. As DNA, the CDR3 is TGTGCCAGCAGTCCTCCCTCCTACGAGCAGTACTTC. Protein sequence: CASSPPSYEQYF.

This sequence joins TRBV4-1 and TRBJ2-1; 9 bases align to TRBD2. With V trimmed by 0 bases and J by 13 bases, 16 bases remained unmatched. Germline CDR1 MGHRA, CDR2 YSYEKL. The CDR3 sequence is 17 residues long. CDR3 in DNA: TGCGCCAGCAGCCAAGATCTAGGGACTAGCATGGTTCGGGAACAGTTCTTC. Protein: CASSQDLGTSMVREQFF.

The chain recombines TRBV4-1 with TRBJ2-7; 11 bases fit TRBD2. Germline CDR1 is MGHRA and CDR2 is YSYEKL. The V gene end was trimmed by 3 bases and the J gene end by 0 bases; junction bases not matched to a gene: 7. The length of the CDR3 is 17 residues. CDR3: CASSQGTSGDYSYEQYF. CDR3 coding DNA: TGCGCCAGCAGCCAGGGGACTAGCGGAGATTACTCCTACGAGCAGTACTTC.

The V and J genes are TRBV6-1 and TRBJ2-7, with D possibly matching TRBD2 (5 bases). Germline V gives CDR1 MNHNS, CDR2 SASEGT. This CDR3 has 11 residues. The V end lost 6 bases, the J end lost 11 bases, and 14 bases lay between the germline ends. The CDR3 here is CASRSGKGKYF. CDR3 nucleotides: TGTGCCAGCAGATCGGGGAAAGGTAAGTACTTC.

The V and J genes are TRBV19 and TRBJ1-6; TRBD1 matches 8 bases. This CDR3 region has 14 residues. CDR1 is LNHDA and CDR2 is SQIVND in the germline V gene (reference sequence). Unmatched junction bases numbered 6, after V lost 5 bases and J lost 9 bases. CDR3 protein: CASSGQGPSSPLHF. In DNA, the CDR3 is TGTGCCAGTAGTGGACAGGGTCCAAGTTCACCCCTCCACTTT.

For this clone: Other nucleotide sequences from this sample produce the same CDR3. The chain combines TRBV7-9 with TRBJ2-2, with D tentatively TRBD2 (6 bases). From germline, CDR1 is SEHNR and CDR2 FQNEAQ (reference sequence). This CDR3 is 16 amino acids long. The V end lost 4 bases, the J end lost 2 bases, and 14 bases lay between the germline ends. CDR3 amino acids: CASSSYGTFNTGELFF. In DNA, the CDR3 is TGTGCCAGCAGCTCGTACGGGACTTTTAACACCGGGGAGCTGTTTTTT. The full variable domain, its missing parts supplied by reference TRBV7-9 and TRBJ2-2, is DTGVSQNPRHKITKRGQNVTFRCDPISEHNRLYWYRQTLGQGPEFLTYFQNEAQLEKSRLLSDRFSAERPKGSFSTLEIQRTEQGDSAMYLCASSSYGTFNTGELFFGEGSRLTVL.

This chain joins TRBV4-1 and TRBJ1-1, with 10 bases aligning to TRBD1. The CDR3 totals 14 residues. Germline V lookup: CDR1 MGHRA, CDR2 YSYEKL. Losses at the gene ends were 5 bases for V and 3 bases for J; bases not matched to a gene: 3. For the CDR3, the DNA is TGCGCCAGCAGCTTAGGGACAGGGGACACTGAAGCTTTCTTT. Its translation is CASSLGTGDTEAFF.

V usage is TRBV7-9 and J usage is TRBJ2-7; 9 positions match TRBD2. The CDR3 totals 16 residues. CDR1 and CDR2 (germline): SEHNR, FQNEAQ (reference sequence). V gave up 5 bases and J gave up 2 bases; unmatched junction bases: 10. Written as DNA, the CDR3 is TGTGCCAGCAGCCCGCGGGGTAGCGGGGGCCCCTACGAGCAGTACTTC. It yields the protein CASSPRGSGGPYEQYF.

The CDR3 sequence: CASSLTGLNNQPQHF. The CDR3 region has the DNA TGTGCCAGCAGCCTGACAGGGCTAAACAATCAGCCCCAGCATTTT. The V gene is TRBV2, the J gene TRBJ1-5; the match to TRBD1 covers 7 bases. The V and J ends lost 6 bases and 3 bases, in that order; junction bases with no gene match: 8. The CDR3 consists of 15 residues. Germline V gives CDR1 SNHLY, CDR2 FYNNEI.

This chain joins TRBV12-5 and TRBJ2-2, with 9 bases matching TRBD2. Germline V gives CDR1 LGHNT, CDR2 FRNRAP. This CDR3 has 15 residues. Trimming at V came to 7 bases and at J to 4 bases, leaving 7 bases not matched to a gene. Here the CDR3 reads CASVRGGGATGELFF. CDR3 sequence (DNA): TGTGCTAGTGTTCGAGGCGGGGGGGCCACCGGGGAGCTGTTTTTT.

The chain uses TRBV2 and TRBJ2-2, with 10 bases that match TRBD1. V shed 9 bases and J 1 base; nucleotides not matched to a gene: 8. The CDR3 has 16 amino acids. From germline, CDR1 is SNHLY and CDR2 FYNNEI. The CDR3 sequence: CASDWTGGLNTGELFF. As DNA, the CDR3 is TGTGCCAGTGATTGGACAGGGGGGCTGAACACCGGGGAGCTGTTTTTT.

V usage is TRBV19 and J usage is TRBJ2-5, with 8 bases aligning to TRBD1. The CDR3 runs to 13 residues. Germline CDR1 reads LNHDA; CDR2 reads SQIVND (reference sequence). Trimming cost V 8 bases and J 2 bases; bases outside gene matches: 4. The CDR3 reads CASRQGNQETQYF. Here the CDR3 DNA reads TGTGCCAGTCGACAGGGGAATCAAGAGACCCAGTACTTC.

The sample holds one count of this clone. The rearrangement uses TRBV29-1 and TRBJ2-5; TRBD2 might be the D (6 bases). This CDR3 has 13 residues. The germline CDR1 and CDR2 sequences are SQVTM and ANQGSEA. Trimming left V 7 bases short and J 4 bases short, with 16 bases between. DNA for the CDR3: TGCAGCGGGCGAATTGCGGGGACAGAGACCCAGTACTTC. It yields the protein CSGRIAGTETQYF.

The chain recombines TRBV7-8 with TRBJ1-2, with 9 positions matching TRBD1. Germline assignment: CDR1 SGHVS and CDR2 FQNEAQ. This CDR3 spans 16 amino acids. The ends lost 8 bases at V and 7 bases at J; junction bases unmatched: 17. The CDR3 loop reads CASQPGQGSLYGGYTF. DNA of the CDR3: TGTGCCAGCCAGCCGGGACAGGGTTCCCTATATGGTGGCTACACCTTC.

This chain links TRBV7-2 with TRBJ2-5; 10 bases line up with TRBD1. This CDR3 region has 17 residues. Trimming took 1 base from V and 5 from J; bases not matched to a gene: 10. CDR1 is SGHTA, CDR2 FQGNSA, per germline. CDR3 residues: CASSLGGDRGRRETQYF. The CDR3 nucleotides are TGTGCCAGCAGCTTAGGGGGCGACAGGGGGCGTCGGGAGACCCAGTACTTC.

V gene TRBV7-2 combines with J gene TRBJ2-3; unclear D gene. This CDR3 has 15 residues. Germline V CDR1 and CDR2: SGHTA, FQGNSA. V was cut by 5 bases and J by 0 bases, with 12 bases left in between. CDR3 protein: CASSPPTPSTDTQYF. In DNA, the CDR3 is TGTGCCAGCAGCCCCCCGACACCCAGCACAGATACGCAGTATTTT.

This sequence joins TRBV28 and TRBJ1-2, with TRBD1 matching over 7 bases. Germline-derived CDR1 and CDR2 are MDHEN and SYDVKM. V was clipped by 1 base and J by 4 bases; unmatched bases: 15. The CDR3 length is 18 residues. This CDR3 reads CASSLYAPLNRGGYGYTF. In DNA form, the CDR3 reads TGTGCCAGCAGTTTATATGCGCCCCTTAACAGGGGCGGCTATGGCTACACCTTC.

The rearrangement uses TRBV4-1 and TRBJ2-2, with TRBD2 identical over 10 bases. The V and J ends lost 2 bases and 4 bases, in that order; junction bases with no gene match: 4. Looked up from germline, CDR1 is MGHRA and CDR2 is YSYEKL. This CDR3 comprises 16 residues. This chain's CDR3 is CASSQLAGDVTGELFF. DNA for the CDR3: TGCGCCAGCAGCCAACTAGCGGGAGACGTCACCGGGGAGCTGTTTTTT.

The rearrangement joins TRBV19 to TRBJ2-7; D is possibly TRBD2 (6 bases). Germline loops: CDR1 LNHDA, CDR2 SQIVND (reference sequence). This CDR3 contains 14 residues. V dropped 3 bases and J dropped 2 bases, with 11 bases sitting between them. The CDR3 protein is CASSIGGATYEQYF. For the CDR3, the DNA is TGTGCCAGTAGTATCGGGGGAGCCACCTACGAGCAGTACTTC.

This chain uses TRBV5-4 with TRBJ2-1; the match to TRBD2 covers 9 bases. V was pared by 4 bases and J by 5 bases, with 7 bases of the junction left unmatched. The CDR3 totals 15 residues. Germline V gene data show CDR1 as SGHNT and CDR2 as YYREEE (reference sequence). As DNA, the CDR3 is TGTGCCAGCAGCCCGGTAGCGGGGGCTAACAATGAGCAGTTCTTC. It encodes CASSPVAGANNEQFF.

Here the CDR3 reads CASSSAGLIYEQYF. DNA of the CDR3: TGTGCCAGCAGTTCCGCGGGACTGATCTACGAGCAGTACTTC. The J gene is TRBJ2-7, the V gene TRBV27; D is perhaps TRBD2 (6 bases). The CDR3 sequence is 14 residues long. V gave up 4 bases and J gave up 3 bases, with 13 bases separating them. The germline gives CDR1 MNHEY, CDR2 SMNVEV (reference sequence).

The rearrangement links TRBV6-6 to TRBJ1-1; D gene uncertain. V gave up 6 bases and J gave up 5 bases, with 7 bases separating them. Germline-derived CDR1 and CDR2 are MNHNY and SVGAGI (reference sequence). CDR3 length equals 11 residues. CDR3 protein: CASSSGTEAFF. The CDR3 bases are TGTGCCAGCAGCTCAGGTACTGAAGCTTTCTTT.

This rearrangement joins TRBV27 to TRBJ2-7; 8 nucleotides align to TRBD2. The trim removed 6 bases at V and 2 bases at J, leaving 9 bases unmatched. CDR1 is MNHEY and CDR2 is SMNVEV in the germline V gene (reference sequence). CDR3 length equals 15 residues. Written as DNA, the CDR3 is TGTGCCAGCAGCCTGGCCGGGACTAGGACCTACGAGCAGTACTTC. As protein: CASSLAGTRTYEQYF.

CDR3 protein: CASSQPRGETQYF. CDR3 sequence (DNA): TGTGCCAGCAGCCAGCCCCGGGGGGAGACCCAGTACTTC. J is TRBJ2-5 and V is TRBV11-2; TRBD2 is a possible D gene (6 bases). CDR3 size: 13 residues. V gave up 5 bases and J gave up 5 bases, with 12 bases separating them. The germline V gene encodes CDR1 SGHAT and CDR2 FQNNGV.

The V call is TRBV27, the J call TRBJ2-7; 7 positions match TRBD1. Germline values: CDR1 MNHEY, CDR2 SMNVEV (reference sequence). The V gene end was trimmed by 5 bases and the J gene end by 5 bases; junction bases not matched to a gene: 6. The CDR3 has 13 amino acids. CDR3 sequence reads: CASSPNRGHEQYF. The CDR3 coding sequence is TGTGCCAGCAGTCCTAACAGGGGCCACGAGCAGTACTTC.

This clone has a handful of counts. The chain is built from TRBV5-4 and TRBJ1-4; TRBD1 agrees at 12 bases. V lost 2 bases and J lost 7; bases outside the gene matches: 9. This CDR3 contains 17 residues. Germline CDR1 and CDR2: SGHNT and YYREEE (reference sequence). The CDR3 spells CASSFRDRGRLGEKLFF. CDR3 bases: TGTGCCAGCAGCTTTCGGGACAGGGGGCGCTTGGGTGAAAAACTGTTTTTT.